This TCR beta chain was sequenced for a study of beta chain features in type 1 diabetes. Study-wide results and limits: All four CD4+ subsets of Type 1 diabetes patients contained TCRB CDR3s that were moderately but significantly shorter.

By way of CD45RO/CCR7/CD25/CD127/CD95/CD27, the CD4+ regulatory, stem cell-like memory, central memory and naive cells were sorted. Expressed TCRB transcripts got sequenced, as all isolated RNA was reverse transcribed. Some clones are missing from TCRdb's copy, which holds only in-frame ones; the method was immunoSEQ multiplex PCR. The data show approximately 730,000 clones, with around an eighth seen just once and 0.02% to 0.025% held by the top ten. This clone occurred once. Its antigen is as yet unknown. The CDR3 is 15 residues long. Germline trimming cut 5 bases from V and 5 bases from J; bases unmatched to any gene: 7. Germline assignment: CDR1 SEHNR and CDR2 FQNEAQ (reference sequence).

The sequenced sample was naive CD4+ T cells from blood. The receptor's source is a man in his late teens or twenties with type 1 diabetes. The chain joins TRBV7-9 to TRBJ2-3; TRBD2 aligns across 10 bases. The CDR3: CASSKQLAGKDTQYF. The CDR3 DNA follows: TGTGCCAGCAGCAAACAACTAGCGGGAAAAGATACGCAGTATTTT.